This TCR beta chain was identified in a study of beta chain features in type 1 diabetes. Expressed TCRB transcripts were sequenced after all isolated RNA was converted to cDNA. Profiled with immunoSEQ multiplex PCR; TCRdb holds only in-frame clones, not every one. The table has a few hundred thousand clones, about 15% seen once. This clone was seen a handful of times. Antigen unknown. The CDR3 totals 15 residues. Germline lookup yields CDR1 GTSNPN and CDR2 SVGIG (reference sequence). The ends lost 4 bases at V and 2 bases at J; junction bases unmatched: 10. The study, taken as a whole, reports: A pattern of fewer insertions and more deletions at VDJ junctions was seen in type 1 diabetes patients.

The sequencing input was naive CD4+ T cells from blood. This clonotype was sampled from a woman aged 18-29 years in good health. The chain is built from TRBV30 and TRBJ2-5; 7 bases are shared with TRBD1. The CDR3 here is CAWNVFGTAQETQYF. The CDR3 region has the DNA TGTGCCTGGAATGTGTTCGGGACAGCTCAAGAGACCCAGTACTTC.